These T cell receptor beta chains were read from a single sample in a study of beta chain features in type 1 diabetes. The data were produced by immunoSEQ multiplex PCR, yet TCRdb's version contains in-frame clones alone and is incomplete. The sample consists of hundreds of thousands of clones, more than 9.5% of them appearing once. The material sequenced was naive CD4+ T cells from blood. All receptors derive from a woman aged 18-29 years in good health. CDR3s include the opening cysteine and the closing phenylalanine or tryptophan. D genes are given only for firm matches. The size of a clone is reported for some rows only, either as once, few or many, or as a class for expanded clones.

>TRBD1|15|few|TRBJ2-2|TRBV5-1
TGCGCCAGCAGCTTGGCGACAGGGATCACCGGGGAGCTGTTTTTT
CASSLATGITGELFF
>NA|13|few|TRBJ2-1|TRBV28
TGTGCCAGCAGTTTGAGCGCCAGGGGCGAGCAGTTCTTC
CASSLSARGEQFF
>TRBD1|15|few|TRBJ2-7|TRBV7-2
TGTGCCAGCAGCTTAAGAGGGGACAGGGATTACGAGCAGTACTTC
CASSLRGDRDYEQYF
>NA|18|NA|TRBJ1-5|TRBV21-1
TGTGCCAGCAGCAAAGACCGGACGGACACTCTAAGCAATCAGCCCCAGCATTTT
CASSKDRTDTLSNQPQHF
>NA|12|few|TRBJ2-7|TRBV18
TGTGCCAGCTCACCCGCCTTGGGGGAGCAGTACTTC
CASSPALGEQYF
>NA|12|NA|TRBJ2-5|TRBV29-1
TGCAGCGTTGGCCGCCTCAGAGAGACCCAGTACTTC
CSVGRLRETQYF
>NA|13|NA|TRBJ2-3|TRBV9
TGTGCCAGCAGCGTAGAGGCAGTTCGTACGCAGTATTTT
CASSVEAVRTQYF
>NA|13|NA|TRBJ2-1|TRBV11-2
TGTGCCAGCAGCTTACCAGTCTACAATGAGCAGTTCTTC
CASSLPVYNEQFF
>NA|14|NA|TRBJ1-1|TRBV18
TGTGCCAGCTCTCAGATGACAGGGAACACTGAAGCTTTCTTT
CASSQMTGNTEAFF
>TRBD1|14|few|TRBJ1-4|TRBV29-1
TGCAGCGTTCTTGGACAGGGGGCAGTCGAAAAACTGTTTTTT
CSVLGQGAVEKLFF
>NA|11|few|TRBJ2-1|TRBV7-2
TGTGCCAGCAGCTTCCGGTATGAGCAGTTCTTC
CASSFRYEQFF
>NA|14|NA|TRBJ2-3|TRBV5-1
TGCGCCAGCAGCTTAGGGGGGCTCACAGATACGCAGTATTTT
CASSLGGLTDTQYF
>NA|15|few|TRBJ1-2|TRBV15
TGTGCCACCAGCAGAGTTCCCGCATCGGGGGCCGCCCGCGCCTTC
CATSRVPASGAARAF
>NA|14|few|TRBJ2-3|TRBV2
TGTGCCAGCAGTGCAGACAGGACCACAGATACGCAGTATTTT
CASSADRTTDTQYF
>NA|12|few|TRBJ1-2|TRBV9
TGTGCCAGCAGCGTAACTAACTATGGCTACACCTTC
CASSVTNYGYTF
>TRBD1|17|NA|TRBJ1-2|TRBV5-4
TGTGCCAGCAGCTTAGTTGGACAGGGCTTTGGAGGGCCCGGCTACACCTTC
CASSLVGQGFGGPGYTF
>NA|11|few|TRBJ1-2|TRBV28
TGTGCCAGCAGTCAGAACTATGGCTACACCTTC
CASSQNYGYTF
>NA|14|NA|TRBJ2-7|TRBV9
TGTGCCAGCAGCGTAGGGGCCGGTACCTACGAGCAGTACTTC
CASSVGAGTYEQYF
>TRBD1|15|NA|TRBJ1-4|TRBV4-3
TGCGCCAGCAGCCCGTTTGGACAGGGGATGGAAAAACTGTTTTTT
CASSPFGQGMEKLFF
>TRBD2|15|few|TRBJ2-7|TRBV7-3
TGTGCCAGCAGCTTAGCCCCTAGCGGATCCTACGAGCAGTACTTC
CASSLAPSGSYEQYF
>NA|15|NA|TRBJ2-1|TRBV7-3
TGTGCCAGCAGCCCATACAAGAGCTCCTACAATGAGCAGTTCTTC
CASSPYKSSYNEQFF
>TRBD1|16|NA|TRBJ1-5|TRBV19
TGTGCCAGTAGTAAGGGGACAGGGGGCTTCGGTCAGCCCCAGCATTTT
CASSKGTGGFGQPQHF
>NA|15|few|TRBJ2-6|TRBV9
TGTGCCAGCAGCCCCGCGGGAACTGGGGCCAACGTCCTGACTTTC
CASSPAGTGANVLTF
>TRBD1|14|NA|TRBJ2-5|TRBV7-2
TGTGCCAGCAGCCCCAGGGGACAGGTGGAGACCCAGTACTTC
CASSPRGQVETQYF
>NA|14|few|TRBJ2-2|TRBV21-1
TGTGCCAGCAGCGACCCAGGGATTGCCGGGGAGCTGTTTTTT
CASSDPGIAGELFF
>NA|18|NA|TRBJ2-2|TRBV4-1
TGCGCCAGCAGGAAAATCCCCTTAGCGCAGGGTAACACCGGGGAGCTGTTTTTT
CASRKIPLAQGNTGELFF
>TRBD2|17|NA|TRBJ2-7|TRBV14
TGTGCCAGCAGCCAAGAGGCCCGATGGGCGGGAGGATACGAGCAGTACTTC
CASSQEARWAGGYEQYF
>NA|16|NA|TRBJ1-2|TRBV18
TGTGCCAGCTCACCCTCAAGGCTGGACCCTATGGGAGGCTACACCTTC
CASSPSRLDPMGGYTF
>NA|13|NA|TRBJ1-4|TRBV4-2
TGTGCCAGCAGCCAGCAGGTTAATGAAAAACTGTTTTTT
CASSQQVNEKLFF
>NA|13|few|TRBJ2-3|TRBV29-1
TGCAGCGTTGTGCAGGGTAGGATGGATACGCAGTATTTT
CSVVQGRMDTQYF
>NA|13|NA|TRBJ2-5|TRBV7-2
TGTGCCAGCAGCTTCTTGGCCCAAGAGACCCAGTACTTC
CASSFLAQETQYF
>NA|13|NA|TRBJ1-1|TRBV7-9
TGTGCCAGCAGCTGGCGGGGGAACACTGAAGCTTTCTTT
CASSWRGNTEAFF
>NA|12|few|TRBJ1-2|TRBV7-9
TGTGCCAGCAGCCTGGATCAGTATGGCTACACCTTC
CASSLDQYGYTF
>NA|16|NA|TRBJ2-2|TRBV5-1
TGCGCCAGCAGCTTGGAAGGAGGGCGGAACACCGGGGAGCTGTTTTTT
CASSLEGGRNTGELFF
>NA|18|few|TRBJ2-3|TRBV7-3
TGTGCCAGCAGCCTTACAGGGACAATCGGATCTAGCACAGATACGCAGTATTTT
CASSLTGTIGSSTDTQYF
>NA|13|few|TRBJ1-1|TRBV7-9
TGTGCCAGCAGCTTACAGGGAGAGGCTGAAGCTTTCTTT
CASSLQGEAEAFF
>TRBD2|18|few|TRBJ2-3|TRBV15
TGTGCCACCAGCAAGACCCTAGCGGGGTACACTAGCACAGATACGCAGTATTTT
CATSKTLAGYTSTDTQYF
>NA|16|few|TRBJ2-7|TRBV4-3
TGCGCCAGCAGCCAAAAAATCAGGACGATCCTTTACGAGCAGTACTTC
CASSQKIRTILYEQYF
>NA|14|few|TRBJ1-1|TRBV7-9
TGTGCCAGCAGCTTAGCCTGGGGAAACACTGAAGCTTTCTTT
CASSLAWGNTEAFF
>TRBD2|17|NA|TRBJ2-1|TRBV18
TGTGCCAGCTCACAGGGACTAGCGGGTTTTGCCTACAATGAGCAGTTCTTC
CASSQGLAGFAYNEQFF
>TRBD2|20|NA|TRBJ2-2|TRBV7-8
TGTGCCAGCAGCTCCCGCCGGGCTAGCGGGGGAGTCTGGGGCACCGGGGAGCTGTTTTTT
CASSSRRASGGVWGTGELFF
>NA|16|few|TRBJ2-4|TRBV5-1
TGCGCCAGCAGCCGTGACGCCTCTCCGGCCAAAAACATTCAGTACTTC
CASSRDASPAKNIQYF
>NA|13|NA|TRBJ1-5|TRBV15
TGTGCCACCCTAGGACAGATTAATCAGCCCCAGCATTTT
CATLGQINQPQHF
>NA|13|NA|TRBJ1-2|TRBV28
TGTGCCAGCAGTTCTCGGGGTGACTATGGCTACACCTTC
CASSSRGDYGYTF
>NA|16|NA|TRBJ2-5|TRBV15
TGTGCCACCAGCAGAGCCACCTTGAGGGCACAAGAGACCCAGTACTTC
CATSRATLRAQETQYF
>NA|15|NA|TRBJ2-6|TRBV7-2
TGTGCCAGCAGCTGGGGGAGCTCTGGGGCCAACGTCCTGACTTTC
CASSWGSSGANVLTF
>NA|12|NA|TRBJ2-7|TRBV10-3
TGTGCCATCAGTGGGACCGCCTACGAGCAGTACTTC
CAISGTAYEQYF
>NA|14|few|TRBJ1-4|TRBV7-9
TGTGCCAGCAGCCTCTCAGGACTCAATGAAAAACTGTTTTTT
CASSLSGLNEKLFF
>NA|17|few|TRBJ2-1|TRBV2
TGTGCCAGCAGGAAACGTTCAGGGTTCGGCTCCTACAATGAGCAGTTCTTC
CASRKRSGFGSYNEQFF
>NA|13|NA|TRBJ2-5|TRBV15
TGTGCCACCAGCAGAGGGGTGAAAGAGACCCAGTACTTC
CATSRGVKETQYF